These 23 T cell receptor beta chains share one sample of origin, sequenced in a study of shared clonotypes between healthy human individuals. The naive CD8 population came from CD45RO-negative cells selected for CCR7, without terminally differentiated effector memory CD45RA+ cells. Using immunoSEQ multiplex PCR, the repertoire was profiled, and TCRdb retains in-frame clones only, with some absent. The sample carries nearly 2 million clones, over 85% recorded once. The sample taken for sequencing was naive CD8+ T cells sorted from blood. These receptors were obtained from a young man in good health.

The genes are TRBV7-6 and TRBJ2-7; D gene uncertain. The CDR3 sequence is 13 residues long. V was trimmed by 5 bases and J by 3 bases, leaving 11 bases between them. The germline V gene has CDR1 SGHVS and CDR2 FNYEAQ. CDR3 sequence: CASSPADGYEQYF. The CDR3 DNA reads as TGTGCCAGCAGCCCCGCCGACGGCTACGAGCAGTACTTC.

The V call is TRBV28, the J call TRBJ2-7, with a weak D call TRBD2 (5 bases). With 3 bases removed from V and 2 bases from J, the gap between germline ends came to 11 bases. The CDR3 length is 14 residues. Germline V gene data show CDR1 as MDHEN and CDR2 as SYDVKM. This CDR3 reads CASSFGVLTYEQYF. CDR3 bases: TGTGCCAGCAGTTTCGGGGTGTTAACCTACGAGCAGTACTTC.

The rearrangement joins TRBV7-8 to TRBJ2-7; 8 positions match TRBD1. The CDR3 sequence is 14 residues long. Unmatched junction bases numbered 8, after V lost 5 bases and J lost 5 bases. In germline, CDR1 is SGHVS, CDR2 FQNEAQ. Written as DNA, the CDR3 is TGTGCCAGCAGCCCCGGACAGGGATCCCACGAGCAGTACTTC. Protein sequence: CASSPGQGSHEQYF.

Here the CDR3 reads CASSYWGGRAIDTQYF. CDR3 nucleotide sequence: TGTGCCAGCAGTTACTGGGGCGGGAGGGCCATAGATACGCAGTATTTT. The chain uses TRBV6-5 and TRBJ2-3, with 9 bases lining up with TRBD2. V shed 1 base, J shed 5 bases, and the junction held 7 bases outside the gene matches. Germline V lookup: CDR1 MNHEY, CDR2 SVGAGI. The CDR3 totals 16 residues.

The chain employs TRBV27 and TRBJ2-7; 7 bases map to TRBD1. V trimming: 6 bases; J trimming: 1 base; junction bases outside the gene matches: 3. This CDR3 comprises 13 residues. Germline V gives CDR1 MNHEY, CDR2 SMNVEV (reference sequence). As DNA, the CDR3 is TGTGCCAGCAGCATGGGACAGTCCTACGAGCAGTACTTC. Protein sequence: CASSMGQSYEQYF.

The chain employs TRBV19 and TRBJ2-7; no clear D gene. CDR1 and CDR2 (germline): LNHDA, SQIVND (reference sequence). This CDR3 has 12 amino acids. V shed 11 bases and J shed 3 bases, with 14 bases lying between them. In DNA, the CDR3 is TGTGCCTCCTCCGTGGACGGCTACGAGCAGTACTTC. Translating it yields CASSVDGYEQYF.

V gene TRBV6-6 combines with J gene TRBJ2-5, with TRBD2 matching 9 bases. V shed 5 bases and J 5 bases; nucleotides not matched to a gene: 9. CDR3 length: 15 amino acids. Germline-derived CDR1 and CDR2 are MNHNY and SVGAGI (reference sequence). CDR3 sequence: CASSKPGLAWETQYF. In DNA, the CDR3 is TGTGCCAGCAGTAAGCCGGGACTAGCTTGGGAGACCCAGTACTTC.

Note on this clone: Additional DNA sequences in this sample encode the identical CDR3. This chain links TRBV2 with TRBJ1-2; TRBD1 agrees at 7 bases. Germline V gives CDR1 SNHLY, CDR2 FYNNEI. The CDR3 extends over 13 amino acids. Trimming cost V 6 bases and J 5 bases; bases outside gene matches: 6. As DNA, the CDR3 is TGTGCCAGCAGCGGCGGGACAGCTTATGGCTACACCTTC. As protein: CASSGGTAYGYTF.

The chain joins TRBV4-3 to TRBJ1-4; the D gene is possibly TRBD1 (5 bases). Germline V gene sequence: CDR1 LGHNA, CDR2 YSLEER. The CDR3 runs to 17 residues. V lost 0 bases and J 0 bases, leaving 11 bases between the germline ends. The CDR3 protein is CASSQETGPATNEKLFF. For the CDR3, the DNA is TGCGCCAGCAGCCAAGAAACGGGGCCTGCAACTAATGAAAAACTGTTTTTT.

In this sample, this clone turned up once. The V and J genes are TRBV7-9 and TRBJ2-1, with D unresolved. Trimming removed 8 bases at V and 4 bases at J, with 15 bases between. The germline V gene encodes CDR1 SEHNR and CDR2 FQNEAQ (reference sequence). The CDR3 has 14 amino acids. CDR3 loop: CASAYSTVYNEQFF. In DNA form, the CDR3 reads TGTGCCAGCGCGTACTCCACGGTGTACAATGAGCAGTTCTTC.

The J gene is TRBJ1-2, the V gene TRBV9; D remains ambiguous. Germline-derived CDR1 and CDR2 are SGDLS and YYNGEE. CDR3 size: 15 residues. Trimming pared 4 bases from V and 2 bases from J, leaving 15 bases between. The CDR3 here is CASSLPREANYGYTF. As DNA, the CDR3 is TGTGCCAGCAGCCTCCCAAGGGAGGCGAACTATGGCTACACCTTC.

Comment on this clone: An end of the junction differs from the germline gene, which may be a read error. The chain links TRBV2 to TRBJ1-4; 9 bases are shared with TRBD1. Germline V gene data show CDR1 as SNHLY and CDR2 as FYNNEI. The CDR3 runs to 20 residues. The CDR3 here is CASSKAGTGFIVGTNEKLFF. DNA for the CDR3: TGTGCCAGCAGTAAAGCCGGGACAGGGTTCATTGTCGGAACTAATGAAAAACTGTTTTTT.

The V call is TRBV15, the J call TRBJ2-7, with 13 bases identical to TRBD2. Losses at the gene ends were 4 bases for V and 1 base for J; bases not matched to a gene: 7. The CDR3 covers 17 residues. Germline CDR1 LNHNV, CDR2 YYDKDF (reference sequence). The CDR3 bases are TGTGCCACCAGCACCGGCTTGGGACTAGCGGGGTCCTACGAGCAGTACTTC. Amino acids: CATSTGLGLAGSYEQYF.

The chain carries TRBV28 and TRBJ2-5, with D maybe TRBD1 (6 bases). V was pared by 7 bases and J by 5 bases, with 17 bases between. Looked up from germline, CDR1 is MDHEN and CDR2 is SYDVKM. The CDR3 spans 14 residues. The CDR3 DNA follows: TGTGCCAGCATCGAGGGGGTCCTGGGGGAGACCCAGTACTTC. Its protein is CASIEGVLGETQYF.

The chain links TRBV28 to TRBJ2-7; tentative D call: TRBD1 (5 bases). Trimming took off 6 bases at V and 7 bases at J, with 19 bases between the two ends. CDR1 and CDR2 from the germline V gene are MDHEN and SYDVKM. The CDR3 consists of 14 residues. CDR3 nucleotides: TGTGCCAGCAGCCCCGACAGTACCCGTGATGAGCAGTACTTC. This sequence encodes CASSPDSTRDEQYF.

The genes are TRBV2 and TRBJ2-7, with a tentative D call TRBD2 (6 bases). V was clipped by 5 bases and J by 0 bases, with 26 bases between them. CDR1 and CDR2 from the germline V gene are SNHLY and FYNNEI. The length of the CDR3 is 19 residues. In DNA, the CDR3 is TGTGCCAGCAGTACCGAGAGAGCCGCGGGGCGGCCTAACTCCTACGAGCAGTACTTC. Translated, it gives CASSTERAAGRPNSYEQYF.

The chain has TRBV9 and TRBJ2-7; 15 bases fit TRBD2. Germline assignment: CDR1 SGDLS and CDR2 YYNGEE. The CDR3 has 18 amino acids. With V trimmed by 0 bases and J by 5 bases, 9 bases remained unmatched. CDR3 sequence reads: CASSVGRTSGGAGNEQYF. The DNA for the CDR3 is TGTGCCAGCAGCGTAGGAAGGACTAGCGGGGGGGCAGGGAACGAGCAGTACTTC.

V and J are TRBV7-9 and TRBJ1-1; 7 nucleotides align to TRBD1. The CDR3 runs to 16 residues. Trimming at V came to 3 bases and at J to 2 bases, leaving 9 bases not matched to a gene. The V gene's germline CDR1 is SEHNR and CDR2 FQNEAQ (reference sequence). The CDR3 nucleotides read TGTGCCAGCAGCTTCCGACCCGGGACAGTTAACACTGAAGCTTTCTTT. Translation: CASSFRPGTVNTEAFF.

About this clone itself: Other DNA sequences in this sample translate to the same CDR3. The chain couples TRBV13 to TRBJ1-2; tentatively, D is TRBD1 (6 bases). CDR3 length: 14 amino acids. The germline gives CDR1 PRHDT, CDR2 FYEKMQ (reference sequence). The V end lost 0 bases, the J end lost 4 bases, and 9 bases lay between the germline ends. CDR3 nucleotides: TGTGCCAGCAGCTTAGGCGGGGGCGGCTATGGCTACACCTTC. It specifies CASSLGGGGYGYTF.

This chain connects TRBV6-6 to TRBJ1-1; D call uncertain. Trimming pared 2 bases from V and 1 base from J, leaving 5 bases between. Germline loops: CDR1 MNHNY, CDR2 SVGAGI (reference sequence). The CDR3 extends over 13 amino acids. The CDR3 is CASSYGSNTEAFF. In DNA form, the CDR3 reads TGTGCCAGCAGTTACGGTTCGAACACTGAAGCTTTCTTT.

J is TRBJ1-5 and V is TRBV4-1, with a possible D match to TRBD1 (5 bases). Germline CDR1 is MGHRA and CDR2 is YSYEKL. V was cut by 1 base and J by 4 bases, with 14 bases left in between. This CDR3 spans 16 amino acids. The CDR3 nucleotides read TGCGCCAGCAGCCAAGTAATTGGGGCAGTAAATCAGCCCCAGCATTTT. Translating gives CASSQVIGAVNQPQHF.

J is TRBJ2-3 and V is TRBV5-1; 9 positions agree with TRBD1. This CDR3 contains 16 residues. Germline values: CDR1 SGHRS, CDR2 YFSETQ. With V trimmed by 3 bases and J by 4 bases, 9 bases remained unmatched. CDR3 sequence: CASSSPRTGDADTQYF. The DNA for the CDR3 is TGCGCCAGCAGCTCCCCCCGGACAGGGGACGCAGATACGCAGTATTTT.

The J gene is TRBJ2-7, the V gene TRBV9; D is uncertain. V lost 4 bases, J lost 1 base, and 15 bases lay in between. From germline, CDR1 is SGDLS and CDR2 YYNGEE. The CDR3 is made up of 15 amino acids. CDR3 coding DNA: TGTGCCAGCAGCCCCGGCCGAGCCCTGTCCTACGAGCAGTACTTC. Translated: CASSPGRALSYEQYF.